One sample yielded the 27 T cell receptor beta chains listed below, sequenced in a study of cytomegalovirus exposure and HLA in healthy donors. The study ran its PCR with 60 Vbeta and 13 Jbeta primers. TCRdb keeps only in-frame clones here, not all; method: immunoSEQ multiplex PCR. The profile shows under 150,000 clones, around 80% of them singletons. The sequenced sample consisted of PBMCs. Every receptor here comes from a human donor in good health.

The rearrangement uses TRBV10-3 and TRBJ2-5; D remains unclear. CDR1 is ENHRY, CDR2 SYGVKD, per germline. This CDR3 has 13 residues. V lost 0 bases to trimming and J lost 10 bases, with 12 bases between them. The CDR3 sequence is CAISESGVFDQYF. The CDR3 region has the DNA TGTGCCATCAGTGAGTCTGGAGTTTTCGACCAGTACTTC.

V and J are TRBV9 and TRBJ2-1, with a weak D call TRBD1 (5 bases). CDR3 length equals 11 residues. Trimming left V 4 bases short and J 10 bases short, with 9 bases between. Germline V CDR1 and CDR2: SGDLS, YYNGEE. The chain's CDR3 is CASSQGSEQFF. The CDR3 region has the DNA TGTGCCAGCAGCCAGGGTAGCGAGCAGTTCTTC.

The V call is TRBV7-9, the J call TRBJ1-2; D is uncertain. V was pared by 0 bases and J by 6 bases, with 14 bases between. The germline CDR1 and CDR2 sequences are SEHNR and FQNEAQ (reference sequence). The length of the CDR3 is 15 residues. DNA of the CDR3: TGTGCCAGCAGCTTAGCGCACCGAGAGCTGGATGGCTACACCTTC. Its protein is CASSLAHRELDGYTF.

This clone was observed a few times. The rearrangement uses TRBV4-2 and TRBJ1-1; 10 bases map to TRBD1. The CDR3 contains 17 residues. Trimming took 0 bases from V and 6 from J; bases not matched to a gene: 10. The V gene's germline CDR1 is LGHNA and CDR2 YNFKEQ. In DNA form, the CDR3 reads TGTGCCAGCAGCCAAGAAGTGACAGGGGGCGAGTGGGCTGAAGCTTTCTTT. Protein sequence: CASSQEVTGGEWAEAFF.

The chain carries TRBV11-2 and TRBJ1-2, with D possibly being TRBD1 (5 bases). CDR1 SGHAT and CDR2 FQNNGV come from the germline V gene. The CDR3 consists of 15 residues. V gave up 5 bases and J gave up 1 base, with 14 bases separating them. CDR3 residues: CASSLGHNDNYGYTF. Written as DNA, the CDR3 is TGTGCCAGCAGCCTTGGACATAATGATAACTATGGCTACACCTTC.

The rearrangement links TRBV6-1 to TRBJ2-2; D gene ambiguous. CDR1 and CDR2 from the germline V gene are MNHNS and SASEGT. The CDR3 covers 17 residues. Between the trimmed V and J ends, which lost 0 bases and 1 base, there was a span of 12 bases. The CDR3 nucleotides are TGTGCCAGCAGTGAAGCGTTGATTTACATGAACACCGGGGAGCTGTTTTTT. Residues: CASSEALIYMNTGELFF.

This clone was recorded once. The V and J genes are TRBV14 and TRBJ2-5; TRBD1 agrees at 11 bases. The last part of the DNA fits TRBJ2-7 better; the J call may be wrong. This CDR3 has 16 amino acids. Germline CDR1 reads SGHDN; CDR2 reads FVKESK. Here the CDR3 reads CASSQSPGQGEDEQYF. The CDR3 DNA is TGTGCCAGCAGCCAATCACCGGGACAGGGGGAGGACGAGCAGTACTTC.

This sequence joins TRBV19 and TRBJ2-7; D call uncertain. There are 14 residues in the CDR3. With 9 bases removed from V and 3 bases from J, the gap between germline ends came to 18 bases. Germline V gene sequence: CDR1 LNHDA, CDR2 SQIVND (reference sequence). CDR3 sequence: CASKPTDGYYEQYF. The CDR3 region has the DNA TGTGCCAGCAAACCTACAGACGGATACTACGAGCAGTACTTC.

This chain links TRBV5-8 with TRBJ1-2; 8 bases line up with TRBD1. CDR1 SGHTS and CDR2 YDEGEE come from the germline V gene. The J segment lost 4 bases and the V segment lost 0 bases, leaving 5 bases of the junction unmatched. There are 15 residues in the CDR3. The CDR3 protein is CASSLDRGWVYGYTF. CDR3 in DNA: TGTGCCAGCAGCTTGGACAGGGGGTGGGTCTATGGCTACACCTTC.

The chain carries TRBV6-1 and TRBJ2-1; no clear D. Trimming removed 0 bases at V and 0 bases at J, with 6 bases between. CDR1 and CDR2 from the germline V gene are MNHNS and SASEGT. The CDR3 loop spans 15 amino acids. The CDR3 reads CASSEATYSYNEQFF. CDR3 DNA: TGTGCCAGCAGTGAAGCTACTTACTCCTACAATGAGCAGTTCTTC.

The chain couples TRBV10-1 to TRBJ2-1; 13 bases are shared with TRBD2. Trimming cost V 8 bases and J 9 bases; bases outside gene matches: 4. The germline V gene encodes CDR1 WNHNN and CDR2 SYGVQD (reference sequence). The CDR3 extends over 13 amino acids. This CDR3 reads CASRTSGGGEQFF. The CDR3, as DNA: TGCGCCAGCCGGACTAGCGGGGGCGGTGAGCAGTTCTTC.

The V call is TRBV27, the J call TRBJ1-1; D is undetermined. Trimming removed 6 bases from V and 8 bases from J, with 16 bases in between. Germline lookup yields CDR1 MNHEY and CDR2 SMNVEV (reference sequence). The CDR3 loop spans 13 amino acids. CDR3 in DNA: TGTGCCAGCAGCAAGGAGCGGGGAAGGGAAGCTTTCTTT. Its translation: CASSKERGREAFF.

The gene calls are TRBV7-2 and TRBJ2-3; D is perhaps TRBD2 (5 bases). This CDR3 comprises 14 residues. Per germline, CDR1 SGHTA and CDR2 FQGNSA. The V end lost 5 bases, the J end lost 4 bases, and 13 bases lay between the germline ends. In DNA, the CDR3 is TGTGCCAGCAGCCTCAGGACTCCAGCAGATACGCAGTATTTT. Translated, it gives CASSLRTPADTQYF.

The V call is TRBV11-2, the J call TRBJ1-2; D call uncertain. The germline V gene encodes CDR1 SGHAT and CDR2 FQNNGV. V was cut by 7 bases and J by 7 bases, with 10 bases left in between. The CDR3 totals 11 residues. CDR3 region: CASNSNRGYTF. CDR3 in DNA: TGTGCCAGCAATAGTAACCGTGGCTACACCTTC.

V and J are TRBV5-1 and TRBJ2-7; D is uncertain. The CDR3 extends over 13 amino acids. Germline V gives CDR1 SGHRS, CDR2 YFSETQ. V shed 2 bases and J shed 5 bases, with 11 bases lying between them. CDR3 sequence: CASSFQSVDEQYF. In DNA form, the CDR3 reads TGCGCCAGCAGCTTTCAATCCGTAGACGAGCAGTACTTC.

V gene TRBV27 combines with J gene TRBJ2-7; TRBD1 matches 7 bases. V shed 8 bases, J shed 6 bases, and the junction held 13 bases outside the gene matches. The CDR3 sequence is 14 residues long. Germline loops: CDR1 MNHEY, CDR2 SMNVEV (reference sequence). CDR3 DNA: TGTGCCAGCCGCCCTACGGACAGGACGGGCGAGCAGTACTTC. Translating gives CASRPTDRTGEQYF.

The chain recombines TRBV9 with TRBJ2-5; 10 nucleotides match TRBD2. J was trimmed by 5 bases and V by 3 bases; bases with no gene match: 10. Germline-derived CDR1 and CDR2 are SGDLS and YYNGEE. The CDR3 runs 16 residues. The DNA for the CDR3 is TGTGCCAGCAGCGCCACTAGCGGGGAAGTTTGGGAGACCCAGTACTTC. Translation gives CASSATSGEVWETQYF.

This clone was detected a few times. The chain couples TRBV5-6 to TRBJ1-5; D is unclear. CDR1 and CDR2 from the germline V gene are SGHDT and YYEEEE. The CDR3 has 16 residues. The V and J ends lost 5 bases and 0 bases respectively, with 15 bases between them. The CDR3 DNA sequence: TGTGCCAGCAGTCAGGACTCGGGCTCTAGCAATCAGCCCCAGCATTTT. Amino acid sequence: CASSQDSGSSNQPQHF.

The chain links TRBV12-5 to TRBJ2-7; D remains unclear. V lost 4 bases and J lost 0, with 7 bases in between. The germline V gene encodes CDR1 LGHNT and CDR2 FRNRAP. The CDR3 length is 13 residues. The CDR3 spells CASGSTYSYEQYF. Here the CDR3 DNA reads TGTGCTAGTGGTTCCACTTACTCCTACGAGCAGTACTTC.

This chain uses TRBV28 with TRBJ2-7, with a possible D match to TRBD2 (5 bases). Between the trimmed V and J ends, which lost 5 bases and 6 bases, there was a span of 14 bases. CDR1 is MDHEN, CDR2 SYDVKM, per germline. The CDR3 runs 13 residues. The CDR3: CASSGGGSIEQYF. The CDR3 DNA follows: TGTGCCAGCAGTGGAGGCGGTAGCATCGAGCAGTACTTC.

Comments on this clone: An end of the junction does not agree with germline; a read error may underlie this. The rearrangement joins TRBV6-1 to TRBJ1-1, with D unresolved. The CDR3 length is 13 residues. The germline gives CDR1 MNHNS, CDR2 SASEGT. The CDR3 region is CASSEVRNTEAFF. In DNA, the CDR3 is TGTGCCAGCAGCGAAGTGAGAAACACTGAAGCTTTCTTT.

The chain uses TRBV5-1 and TRBJ2-3; no definite D call. This CDR3 has 16 residues. Germline-derived CDR1 and CDR2 are SGHRS and YFSETQ. With 4 bases removed from V and 2 bases from J, the gap between germline ends came to 17 bases. The CDR3 reads CASSRRNRDLTDTQYF. The CDR3, as DNA: TGCGCCAGCAGCCGAAGAAACAGAGACCTCACAGATACGCAGTATTTT.

This clone was detected once. The rearrangement uses TRBV6-6 and TRBJ1-5; 9 nucleotides align to TRBD1. Germline CDR1 MNHNY, CDR2 SVGAGI (reference sequence). The CDR3 has 14 residues. Losses at the gene ends were 5 bases for V and 15 bases for J; bases not matched to a gene: 14. CDR3 residues: CASSDSAGTGPAHF. The CDR3 DNA follows: TGTGCCAGCAGTGACAGCGCCGGGACAGGGCCCGCGCATTTT.

The CDR3 DNA is TGTGCCAGTAGGGACAGGGTTGAAAAACTGTTTTTT. Amino acid sequence: CASRDRVEKLFF. The chain carries TRBV19 and TRBJ1-4, with TRBD1 identical over 8 bases. Germline CDR1 and CDR2: LNHDA and SQIVND (reference sequence). The CDR3 covers 12 residues. Unmatched junction bases numbered 1, after V lost 6 bases and J lost 7 bases.

J is TRBJ1-1 and V is TRBV7-9; tentatively, D is TRBD1 (5 bases). The CDR3 runs to 13 residues. Trimming took 3 bases from V and 5 from J, leaving 10 bases between them. Germline CDR1 and CDR2: SEHNR and FQNEAQ (reference sequence). Here the CDR3 DNA reads TGTGCCAGCAGCTTCTCAGGGTTGACTGAAGCTTTCTTT. Translation: CASSFSGLTEAFF.

This chain links TRBV28 with TRBJ1-2; 9 bases agree with TRBD1. With V trimmed by 6 bases and J by 5 bases, 10 bases remained unmatched. Germline V gives CDR1 MDHEN, CDR2 SYDVKM. CDR3 length: 15 residues. DNA of the CDR3: TGTGCCAGCAGGGGGCCCCCCGGGACAGGGTATGGCTACACCTTC. Amino acid sequence: CASRGPPGTGYGYTF.

CDR3 sequence reads: CASSPGETATEKLFF. For the CDR3, the DNA is TGCGCCAGCAGCCCGGGGGAGACAGCTACTGAAAAACTGTTTTTT. This rearrangement joins TRBV4-1 to TRBJ1-4; D might be TRBD1 (5 bases). V lost 4 bases, J lost 7 bases, and 16 bases lay in between. The germline gives CDR1 MGHRA, CDR2 YSYEKL. The length of the CDR3 is 15 residues.